The clone carrying this TCR beta chain was seen at least ten times. Its antigen is not identified. This CDR3 comprises 10 residues. Trimming cost V 6 bases and J 6 bases, with 3 bases left between them. Germline-derived CDR1 and CDR2 are MNHNS and SASEGT. This record comes from a study of human T cells and chemical hapten exposure. Across the whole study: There were per-sample TCR yield variations, arising mainly from small pooled library volume differences. Broader study findings: There was no change with DPC sensitization in TCRs above 1 in 1000 frequency. Versus controls, significantly more large CDR3 similarity clusters arose from expanded TCRs.

Time point meaning: pre-sensitization, week 0. The treatment denotes: therapeutic diphenylcyclopropenone sensitization with weekly scalp DPC. Donation of samples came from alopecia patients who were 18 to 70 years old and suitable for DPC. TCRdb reprocessed the RACE reads via MiXCR and lists one record per CDR3 protein. The profile shows over 300,000 distinct CDR3 sequences, less than 6.5% of them singletons. The V gene is TRBV6-1, the J gene TRBJ1-5; D is unresolved. This receptor was obtained from a woman between 45 and 65 years old with alopecia areata. Some clones in this sample may be carry-over from other donors' samples. The input for sequencing was whole blood, taken in connection with sensitization to the hapten diphenylcyclopropenone (DPC). CDR3 nucleotide sequence: TGTGCCAGCAGCTTTCAGCCCCAGCATTTT. Translation: CASSFQPQHF.